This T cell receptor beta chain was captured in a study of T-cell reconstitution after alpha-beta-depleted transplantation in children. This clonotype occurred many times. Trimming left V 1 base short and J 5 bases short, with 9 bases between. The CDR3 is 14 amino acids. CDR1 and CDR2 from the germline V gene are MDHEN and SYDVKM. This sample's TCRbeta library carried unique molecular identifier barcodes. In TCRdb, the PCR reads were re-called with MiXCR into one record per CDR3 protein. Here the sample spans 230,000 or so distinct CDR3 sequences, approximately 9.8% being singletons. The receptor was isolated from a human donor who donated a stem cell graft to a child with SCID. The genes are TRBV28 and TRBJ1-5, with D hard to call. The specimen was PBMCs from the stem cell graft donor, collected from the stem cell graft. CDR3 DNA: TGTGCCAGCAGTTTATTTTTGGGAGATCAGCCCCAGCATTTT. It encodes CASSLFLGDQPQHF.